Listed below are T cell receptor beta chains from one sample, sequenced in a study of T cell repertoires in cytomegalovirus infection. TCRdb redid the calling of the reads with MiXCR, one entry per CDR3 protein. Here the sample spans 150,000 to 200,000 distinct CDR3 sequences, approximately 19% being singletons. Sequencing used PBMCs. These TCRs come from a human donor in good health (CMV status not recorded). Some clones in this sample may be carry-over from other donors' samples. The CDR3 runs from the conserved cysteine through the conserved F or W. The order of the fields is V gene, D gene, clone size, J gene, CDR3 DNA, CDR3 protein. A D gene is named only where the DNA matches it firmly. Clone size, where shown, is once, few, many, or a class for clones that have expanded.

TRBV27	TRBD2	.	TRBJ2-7	TGTACCAGCACCTGGGGCGGGGGGAACTACGAGCAGTACTTC	CTSTWGGGNYEQYF
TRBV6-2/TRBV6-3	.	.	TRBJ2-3	TGTGCCAGCAGTTACCCATTACAAAGTCGGACTGGGGATACGCAGTATTTT	CASSYPLQSRTGDTQYF
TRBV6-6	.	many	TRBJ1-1	TGTGCCAGCAGTTCCAACAGGAACACTGAAGCTTTCTTT	CASSSNRNTEAFF
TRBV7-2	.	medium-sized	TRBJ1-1	TGTGCCAGCAGCTTTATGGGGACTGAAGCTTTCTTT	CASSFMGTEAFF
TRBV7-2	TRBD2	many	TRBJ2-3	TGTGCCAGCAGGTTGGCGGGAGGGTCAGATACGCAGTATTTT	CASRLAGGSDTQYF
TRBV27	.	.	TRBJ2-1	TGTGCCAGCAGTCCTCGTCAGGGCTCCTACAATGAGCAGTTCTTC	CASSPRQGSYNEQFF
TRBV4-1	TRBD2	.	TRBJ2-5	TGCGCCAGCAGCCAGGGGAACGGGAGGGGACTTCCAGAGACCCAGTACTTC	CASSQGNGRGLPETQYF
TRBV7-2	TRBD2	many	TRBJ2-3	TGTGCCAGCAGCCTGGGGACTAGCAGGAGCACAGATACGCAGTATTTT	CASSLGTSRSTDTQYF
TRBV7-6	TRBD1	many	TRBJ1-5	TGTGCCAGCAGCCGACAACAGGGGTCTAATCAGCCCCAGCATTTT	CASSRQQGSNQPQHF
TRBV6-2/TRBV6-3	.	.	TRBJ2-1	TGTGCCACCCTCATAGCCCAAAGAGGCTACAATGAGCAGTTCTTC	CATLIAQRGYNEQFF
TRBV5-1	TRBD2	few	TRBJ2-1	TGCGCCAGCAGCTTTAGCGGGAGGGATGAGCAGTTCTTC	CASSFSGRDEQFF
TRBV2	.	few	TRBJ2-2	TGTGCCAGCAGTGAAGTCAGGAACACCGGGGAGCTGTTTTTT	CASSEVRNTGELFF
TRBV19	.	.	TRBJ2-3	TGTGCCAGTGGCACAGATACGCAGTATTTT	CASGTDTQYF
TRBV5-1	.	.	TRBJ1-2	TGCGCCAGCAGCGCCAGGGCAGGGGAAGTTTTGTCCTTC	CASSARAGEVLSF
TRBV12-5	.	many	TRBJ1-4	TGTGCTAGTGGTTTACGAGAAAGGGATGGAAGTGAAAAACTGTTTTTT	CASGLRERDGSEKLFF
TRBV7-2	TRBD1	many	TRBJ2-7	TGTGCCAGCAGCTTAGCGACAGGGGTTCTAGCCGAGCAGTACTTC	CASSLATGVLAEQYF
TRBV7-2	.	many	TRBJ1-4	TGTGCCAGCAGCTTGAAGGCAGGAGATAATGAAAAACTGTTTTTT	CASSLKAGDNEKLFF
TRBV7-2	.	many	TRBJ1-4	TGTGCCAGCAGTCTCGGGACAACTAATGAAAAACTGTTTTTT	CASSLGTTNEKLFF
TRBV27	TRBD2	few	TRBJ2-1	TGTGCCAGCAGCCGGCCCGGACTAGCGGGAGTCAATGAGCAGTTCTTC	CASSRPGLAGVNEQFF
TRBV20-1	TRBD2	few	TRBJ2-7	TGCAGTGCTAGAGACATGGGTACTAGCGGCTACGAGCAGTACTTC	CSARDMGTSGYEQYF
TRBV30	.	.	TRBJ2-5	TGTGCCTGGAGTCTGGGGAGGTGGACCCAGTACTTC	CAWSLGRWTQYF
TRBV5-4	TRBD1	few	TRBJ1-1	TGTGCCAGCAGCTTGGGACAGGGAGGTAACACTGAAGCTTTCTTT	CASSLGQGGNTEAFF
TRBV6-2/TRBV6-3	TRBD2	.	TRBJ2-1	TGTGCCAGCAGTTACTCGAATCGCGGGGGGGCCTACAATGAGCAGTTCTTC	CASSYSNRGGAYNEQFF
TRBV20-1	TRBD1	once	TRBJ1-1	TGCAGTGCTCTAAACCCCGACTCGGACAGGGGATGGACTGAAGCTTTCTTT	CSALNPDSDRGWTEAFF
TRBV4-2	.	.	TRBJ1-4	TGTGCCAGCAGCCAAGATCCGTTCAGCCTTAATGAAAAACTGTTTTTT	CASSQDPFSLNEKLFF
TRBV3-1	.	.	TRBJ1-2	TGTGCCAGCAGCCTAGGCGGGGGGCGCGATGGCTACACCTTC	CASSLGGGRDGYTF
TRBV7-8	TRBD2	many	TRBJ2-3	TGTGCCAGCAGCTTCGGGACTAGCCCCACGGATACGCAGTATTTT	CASSFGTSPTDTQYF
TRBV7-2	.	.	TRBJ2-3	TGTGCCAGCTGCCGGTACTTCACAGATACGCAGTATTTT	CASCRYFTDTQYF
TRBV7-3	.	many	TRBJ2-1	TGTGCCAGCAGCTTATCCACTCCGAGGGATGAGCAGTTCTTC	CASSLSTPRDEQFF
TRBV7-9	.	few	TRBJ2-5	TGTGCCAGCAGCTTTCGGCAGGAGCGGGAGACCCAGTACTTC	CASSFRQERETQYF
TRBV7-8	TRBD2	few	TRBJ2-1	TGTGCCAGCAGCTCCGGACTAGCGGGACTAATTCCTAGCTCCTACAATGAGCAGTTCTTC	CASSSGLAGLIPSSYNEQFF
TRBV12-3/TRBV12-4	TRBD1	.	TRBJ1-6	TGTGCCAGCAGTTCCTCAAACAGGGGATCACCCCTCCACTTT	CASSSSNRGSPLHF
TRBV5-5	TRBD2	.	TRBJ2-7	TGTGCCAGCAGGACGGCGGGGGGGCAACCCTACGAGCAGTACTTC	CASRTAGGQPYEQYF
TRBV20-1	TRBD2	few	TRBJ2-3	TGCAGTGCTAGAGCGGCAGCGGGGGGAACAGATACGCAGTATTTT	CSARAAAGGTDTQYF
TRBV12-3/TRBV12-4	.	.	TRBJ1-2	TGTGCCAGCACCCCCCCAGGGGCCACTGGCTACACCTTC	CASTPPGATGYTF
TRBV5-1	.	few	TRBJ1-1	TGCGCCAGCACCGGTCCGGGAACCAACACTGAAGCTTTCTTT	CASTGPGTNTEAFF
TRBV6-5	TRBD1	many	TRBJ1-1	TGTGCCAGCAGACAAAACAGGGGGCGAGTGAACACTGAAGCTTTCTTT	CASRQNRGRVNTEAFF
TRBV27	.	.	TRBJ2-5	TGTGCCAGCAGTTTATTTGGGGGGCCCTACTACTTC	CASSLFGGPYYF
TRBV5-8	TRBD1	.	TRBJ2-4	TGTGCCAGCAGGTGGCAACAGGGGGCGGCCAAAAACATTCAGTACTTC	CASRWQQGAAKNIQYF
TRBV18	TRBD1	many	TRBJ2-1	TGTGCCAGCTCACCGGCCAGGGGGCAAGTCAATGAGCAGTTCTTC	CASSPARGQVNEQFF
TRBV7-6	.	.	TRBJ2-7	TGTGCCAGCAGCGCTGGACTATCTAACTCCTACGAGCAGTACTTC	CASSAGLSNSYEQYF
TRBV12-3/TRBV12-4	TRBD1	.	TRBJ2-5	TGTGCCAGCAGTTTAGTTGGACAGGGGGCCCGGGAGACCCAGTACTTC	CASSLVGQGARETQYF
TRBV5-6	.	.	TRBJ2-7	TGTGCCAGCAGTCCAGGGGATTACGAGCAGTACTTC	CASSPGDYEQYF
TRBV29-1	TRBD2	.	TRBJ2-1	TGCAGCGTTGCCCGGACTAGCGCTTACAATGAGCAGTTCTTC	CSVARTSAYNEQFF
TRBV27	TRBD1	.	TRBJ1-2	TGTGCCAGCAGTTCAGGACAGGGGGTTGACTATGGCTACACCTTC	CASSSGQGVDYGYTF
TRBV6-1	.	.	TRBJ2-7	TGTGCCAGCAGCAATACAGGGAGGCACGAGCAGTACTTC	CASSNTGRHEQYF
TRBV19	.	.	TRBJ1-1	TGTGCCACAACGCTCGGGGCCCCGGGGGACACTGAAGCTTTCTTT	CATTLGAPGDTEAFF
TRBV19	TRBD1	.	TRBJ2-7	TGTGCCAGTAGTAAACAGGGGAACGAGCAGTACTTC	CASSKQGNEQYF
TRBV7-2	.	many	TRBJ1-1	TGTGCCAGCAGCTTAGCCGGCATGAACACTGAAGCTTTCTTT	CASSLAGMNTEAFF
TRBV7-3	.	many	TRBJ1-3	TGTGCCAGCAGCGTGACAGGAACCCCTGGAAACACCATATATTTT	CASSVTGTPGNTIYF
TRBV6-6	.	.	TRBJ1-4	TGTGCCAGCATAGGGCAGGGGAAGGAGAAACTGTTTTTT	CASIGQGKEKLFF
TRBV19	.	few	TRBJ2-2	TGTGCCAGTAGTATAGACAGCGGCGGAGGGGGCACCGGGGAGCTGTTTTTT	CASSIDSGGGGTGELFF
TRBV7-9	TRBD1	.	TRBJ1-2	TGTGCCAGCAGCTTCGGGACAGCAAAGGGGCATGGCTACACCTTC	CASSFGTAKGHGYTF